This T cell receptor (beta chain) is from a study of T cell repertoires in cytomegalovirus infection. This clonotype was recorded at least ten times. Its antigen is still unknown. Each CDR3 protein is one row after TCRdb ran MiXCR on the reads. The table has a few hundred thousand distinct CDR3 sequences, 25% to 35% seen once. This CDR3 is built from 13 residues. In germline, CDR1 is SGHTA, CDR2 FQGNSA. V lost 3 bases and J lost 4, with 8 bases in between. The sequence came from a human donor in good health (CMV status not recorded). Some clones in this sample may be carry-over from other donors' samples. The material was cultured PBMCs, obtained from culture after CMV antigen stimulation. This sequence joins TRBV7-2 and TRBJ2-3; no clear D gene. The CDR3 spells CASSLGSADTQYF. CDR3 in DNA: TGTGCCAGCAGCTTGGGATCGGCAGATACGCAGTATTTT.